These 23 T cell receptor beta chains were all obtained from the same sample, sequenced in a study of immune evolution from preneoplasia to lung adenocarcinoma. Measured with immunoSEQ multiplex PCR; TCRdb has only the in-frame clones, and not every one. The sample has 9,500 to 10,000 clones; 80% to 85% are singletons. Sequencing was done on a sample of FFPE minimally invasive lung adenocarcinoma tissue. These receptors were taken from a person aged 70 to 79 with lung adenocarcinoma. Some clones in this sample may be carry-over from other donors' samples.

The rearrangement uses TRBV25-1 and TRBJ1-4, with D possibly matching TRBD1 (5 bases). Trimming shortened V by 4 bases and J by 6 bases, and 18 bases separated the two germline ends. Germline V CDR1 and CDR2: MGHDK, SYGVNS. The CDR3 has 16 residues. The CDR3 is CASSGDRRGVYEKLFF. As DNA, the CDR3 is TGTGCCAGCAGTGGCGACAGACGAGGGGTCTATGAAAAACTGTTTTTT.

This chain joins TRBV23-1 and TRBJ1-1; a possible D gene is TRBD1 (6 bases). TRBV23-1 is marked as an open reading frame, function uncertain. This CDR3 spans 15 amino acids. V lost 3 bases and J lost 1, with 12 bases in between. The CDR3 nucleotides are TGCGCCAGCAGTCACTCCGGGACACAGAACACTGAAGCTTTCTTT. Its translation: CASSHSGTQNTEAFF.

This chain connects TRBV2 to TRBJ1-4; unclear D gene. The CDR3 loop spans 10 amino acids. The V and J ends lost 8 bases and 8 bases respectively, with 6 bases between them. Germline CDR1 is SNHLY and CDR2 is FYNNEI. This chain's CDR3 is CASRSEKLFF. In DNA, the CDR3 is TGTGCCAGCCGCTCGGAAAAACTGTTTTTT.

V and J are TRBV5-1 and TRBJ2-7; tentative D call: TRBD2 (6 bases). V lost 0 bases, J lost 6 bases, and 13 bases lay in between. CDR1 is SGHRS and CDR2 is YFSETQ in the germline V gene. The CDR3 is 14 residues long. The CDR3 is CASSLGLVYGEQYF. The CDR3 DNA follows: TGCGCCAGCAGCTTGGGACTAGTCTACGGCGAGCAGTACTTC.

This clone was seen once. This CDR3 is CASSLPSATSTDTQYF. DNA for the CDR3: TGTGCCAGCAGCTTACCTTCGGCCACTAGCACAGATACGCAGTATTTT. V usage is TRBV7-9 and J usage is TRBJ2-3; no clear D. Trimming stripped 2 bases from V and 0 bases from J, with 12 bases between. The CDR3 loop spans 16 amino acids. In germline, CDR1 is SEHNR, CDR2 FQNEAQ (reference sequence).

The chain uses TRBV5-6 and TRBJ2-2; no reliable D call. The CDR3 is 16 amino acids. The ends were cut back, 0 bases at V and 5 bases at J, with 14 bases in the middle. Germline CDR1 SGHDT, CDR2 YYEEEE. The CDR3 is CASSLGHLTRTGELFF. The CDR3 DNA reads TGTGCCAGCAGCTTGGGGCACCTGACGAGGACCGGGGAGCTGTTTTTT.

The gene calls are TRBV19 and TRBJ1-2; no clear D. Trimming shortened V by 1 base and J by 7 bases, and 16 bases separated the two germline ends. Germline-derived CDR1 and CDR2 are LNHDA and SQIVND (reference sequence). The CDR3 length is 15 residues. The CDR3 spells CASSIVDGPRSGYTF. CDR3 in DNA: TGTGCCAGTAGTATAGTTGACGGACCGCGCAGTGGCTACACCTTC.

The chain is built from TRBV30 and TRBJ1-1; no firm D call. The CDR3 contains 12 residues. From germline, CDR1 is GTSNPN and CDR2 SVGIG (reference sequence). The V gene lost 3 bases and the J gene lost 9 bases, with 14 bases spanning the gap. CDR3 sequence: CAWSSGRAKAFF. The CDR3 DNA follows: TGTGCCTGGAGCTCAGGTAGAGCGAAAGCTTTCTTT. Looking up the rest from reference TRBV30 and TRBJ1-1 gives the full variable domain: SQTIHQWPATLVQPVGSPLSLECTVEGTSNPNLYWYRQAAGRGLQLLFYSVGIGQISSEVPQNLSASRPQDRQFILSSKKLLLSDSGFYLCAWSSGRAKAFFGQGTRLTVV.

The V gene is TRBV19, the J gene TRBJ1-1; 8 bases line up with TRBD1. V lost 9 bases, J lost 2 bases, and 2 bases stayed unmatched. CDR3 length: 12 residues. Germline CDR1 and CDR2: LNHDA and SQIVND (reference sequence). CDR3 residues: CASRGPNTEAFF. The CDR3 DNA follows: TGTGCCAGCAGGGGGCCCAACACTGAAGCTTTCTTT.

In this sample, this clone turned up once. V usage is TRBV6-5 and J usage is TRBJ2-7, with 9 positions matching TRBD1. Germline V gene sequence: CDR1 MNHEY, CDR2 SVGAGI. V shed 4 bases, J shed 7 bases, and the junction held 11 bases outside the gene matches. The CDR3 sequence is 15 residues long. The CDR3 spells CASSFKGQGVREQYF. As DNA, the CDR3 is TGTGCCAGCAGTTTCAAGGGACAGGGAGTGCGGGAGCAGTACTTC.

The chain carries TRBV5-4 and TRBJ1-1; weak D call: TRBD1 (6 bases). The V gene lost 0 bases and the J gene lost 3 bases, with 6 bases spanning the gap. From germline, CDR1 is SGHNT and CDR2 YYREEE (reference sequence). The CDR3 extends over 13 amino acids. The CDR3 bases are TGTGCCAGCAGCTTGGACAGGGACACTGAAGCTTTCTTT. Amino acids: CASSLDRDTEAFF.

The sample holds a few counts of this clone. This chain connects TRBV28 to TRBJ2-7, with 9 nucleotides matching TRBD1. The junction had 7 bases not matched to a gene; V was cut back by 6 bases and J by 7 bases. This CDR3 contains 13 residues. Germline V gene data show CDR1 as MDHEN and CDR2 as SYDVKM. The chain's CDR3 is CASSRGQGSEQYF. The CDR3 DNA sequence: TGTGCCAGCAGCCGGGGACAGGGTAGTGAGCAGTACTTC.

V usage is TRBV30 and J usage is TRBJ2-7; 7 nucleotides align to TRBD2. The trim removed 2 bases at V and 7 bases at J, leaving 14 bases unmatched. This CDR3 is built from 15 residues. Per the germline V gene, CDR1 is GTSNPN and CDR2 is SVGIG (reference sequence). The CDR3 loop reads CAWSLGGTTPREQYF. The CDR3 nucleotides read TGTGCCTGGAGTTTAGGCGGGACTACCCCTAGAGAGCAGTACTTC.

The V gene is TRBV5-1, the J gene TRBJ1-1, with 9 bases lining up with TRBD1. The V gene's germline CDR1 is SGHRS and CDR2 YFSETQ. This CDR3 comprises 15 residues. J gave up 0 bases and V 3 bases, and 3 bases lay outside the gene matches. Written as DNA, the CDR3 is TGCGCCAGCAGCTCGGGACAGGGTCTGAACACTGAAGCTTTCTTT. Translation gives CASSSGQGLNTEAFF.

The chain links TRBV6-5 to TRBJ1-4; D uncertain. The germline V gene has CDR1 MNHEY and CDR2 SVGAGI. The V gene lost 0 bases and the J gene lost 7 bases, with 15 bases spanning the gap. The CDR3 length is 16 residues. CDR3 residues: CASSYSRGRGGEKLFF. In DNA form, the CDR3 reads TGTGCCAGCAGTTACTCGAGAGGGAGAGGTGGTGAAAAACTGTTTTTT.

The chain links TRBV21-1 to TRBJ2-6; the tabulated D call, TRBD1, remains unverified against the DNA. TRBV21-1 is listed as a pseudogene. The CDR3 contains 20 residues. In nucleotides, the CDR3 is TGTGCCAGCAGCCAAATAAGACAAAACAGGGGGAGCTCTGGGGCCAACGTCCTGACTTTC. Amino acids: CASSQIRQNRGSSGANVLTF.

The CDR3 sequence: CASSQEPPREGPNSPLHF. For the CDR3, the DNA is TGCGCCAGCAGCCAAGAGCCCCCCAGGGAGGGTCCCAATTCACCCCTCCACTTT. This chain uses TRBV4-1 with TRBJ1-6, with D possibly matching TRBD1 (5 bases). V shed 0 bases and J shed 7 bases, with 19 bases lying between them. The CDR3 consists of 18 residues. Per germline, CDR1 MGHRA and CDR2 YSYEKL.

The chain uses TRBV4-3 and TRBJ1-2; possible D gene TRBD1, 5 bases. This CDR3 is 15 amino acids long. With 0 bases removed from V and 2 bases from J, the gap between germline ends came to 10 bases. The germline gives CDR1 LGHNA, CDR2 YSLEER. As DNA, the CDR3 is TGCGCCAGCAGCCAAGATAATGAGGGGAACTATGGCTACACCTTC. It specifies CASSQDNEGNYGYTF.

A remark on this clone: Because the CDR3's place on the DNA is in doubt, the DNA is left out and the CDR3 is given as listed by TCRdb. The V call is TRBV2, the J call TRBJ2-7; the table gives TRBD2 as D, unverified against the DNA. Ends included, the CDR3 has 16 residues. Germline V gene data show CDR1 as SNHLY and CDR2 as FYNNEI. CDR3: CASILDAGTSGYEQYF.

The chain uses TRBV9 and TRBJ2-1; 9 bases line up with TRBD2. Per the germline V gene, CDR1 is SGDLS and CDR2 is YYNGEE. With 7 bases clipped from V and 8 bases from J, the junction kept 10 bases outside the gene matches. This CDR3 spans 14 amino acids. For the CDR3, the DNA is TGTGCCAGCGCGGGGGGGGGCCTTAGCCATGAGCAGTTCTTC. Its translation: CASAGGGLSHEQFF. Full variable domain (rest looked up from reference TRBV9 and TRBJ2-1): DSGVTQTPKHLITATGQRVTLRCSPRSGDLSVYWYQQSLDQGLQFLIQYYNGEERAKGNILERFSAQQFPDLHSELNLSSLELGDSALYFCASAGGGLSHEQFFGPGTRLTVL.

The V call is TRBV7-2, the J call TRBJ1-1; D is unclear. CDR1 and CDR2 from the germline V gene are SGHTA and FQGNSA. The ends were cut back, 5 bases at V and 4 bases at J, with 14 bases in the middle. The CDR3 is 14 residues long. The CDR3 is CASSRDGPATEAFF. In nucleotides, the CDR3 is TGTGCCAGCAGCCGCGACGGCCCGGCCACTGAAGCTTTCTTT. Full variable domain (remainder filled in from reference TRBV7-2 and TRBJ1-1): GAGVSQSPSNKVTEKGKDVELRCDPISGHTALYWYRQSLGQGLEFLIYFQGNSAPDKSGLPSDRFSAERTGGSVSTLTIQRTQQEDSAVYLCASSRDGPATEAFFGQGTRLTVV.

The V call is TRBV28, the J call TRBJ2-5; TRBD1 matches 9 bases. This CDR3 has 13 amino acids. Trimming at V came to 8 bases and at J to 1 base, leaving 2 bases not matched to a gene. Germline CDR1 and CDR2: MDHEN and SYDVKM. The CDR3 DNA reads TGTGCCAGCCTGGGACAGGGCCAAGAGACCCAGTACTTC. It translates to CASLGQGQETQYF.

This sequence joins TRBV5-1 and TRBJ1-4, with D possibly matching TRBD1 (5 bases). V gave up 4 bases and J gave up 4 bases, with 11 bases separating them. The CDR3 contains 14 residues. The germline V gene encodes CDR1 SGHRS and CDR2 YFSETQ. CDR3 in amino acids: CASSLDRVNEKLFF. As DNA, the CDR3 is TGCGCCAGCAGCCTCGACAGAGTTAATGAAAAACTGTTTTTT.